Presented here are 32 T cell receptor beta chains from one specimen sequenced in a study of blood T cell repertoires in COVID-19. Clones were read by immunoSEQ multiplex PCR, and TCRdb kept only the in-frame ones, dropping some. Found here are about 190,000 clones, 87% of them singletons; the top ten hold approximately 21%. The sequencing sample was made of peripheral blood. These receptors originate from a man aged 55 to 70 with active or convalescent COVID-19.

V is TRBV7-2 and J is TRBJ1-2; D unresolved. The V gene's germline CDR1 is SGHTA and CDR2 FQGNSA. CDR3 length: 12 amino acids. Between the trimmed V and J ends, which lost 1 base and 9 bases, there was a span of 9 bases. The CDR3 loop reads CASSLEAYRYTF. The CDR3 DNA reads TGTGCCAGCAGCTTAGAAGCATATCGCTACACCTTC.

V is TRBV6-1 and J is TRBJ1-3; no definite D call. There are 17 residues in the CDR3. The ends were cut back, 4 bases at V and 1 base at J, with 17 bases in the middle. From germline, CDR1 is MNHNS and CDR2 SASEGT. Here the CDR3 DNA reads TGTGCCAGCAGTGCCTCCCATAGTCGGGGATCTGGAAACACCATATATTTT. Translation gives CASSASHSRGSGNTIYF.

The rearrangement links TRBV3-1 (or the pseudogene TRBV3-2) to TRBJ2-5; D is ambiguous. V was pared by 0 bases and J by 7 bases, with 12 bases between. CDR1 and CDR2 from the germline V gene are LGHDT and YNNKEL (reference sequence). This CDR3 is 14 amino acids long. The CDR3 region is CASSQDPQVATQYF. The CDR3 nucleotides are TGTGCCAGCAGCCAAGATCCTCAGGTGGCGACCCAGTACTTC.

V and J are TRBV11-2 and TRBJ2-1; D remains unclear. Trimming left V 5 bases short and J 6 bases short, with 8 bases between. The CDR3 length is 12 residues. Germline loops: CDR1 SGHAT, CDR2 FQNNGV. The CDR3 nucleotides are TGTGCCAGCAGCCATGACTCCAATGAGCAGTTCTTC. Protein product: CASSHDSNEQFF.

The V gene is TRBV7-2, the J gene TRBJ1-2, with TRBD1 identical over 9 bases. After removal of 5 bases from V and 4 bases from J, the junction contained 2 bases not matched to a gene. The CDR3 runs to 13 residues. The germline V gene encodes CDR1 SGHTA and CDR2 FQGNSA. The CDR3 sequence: CASSTGGSYGYTF. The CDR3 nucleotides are TGTGCCAGCAGCACAGGGGGCAGCTATGGCTACACCTTC.

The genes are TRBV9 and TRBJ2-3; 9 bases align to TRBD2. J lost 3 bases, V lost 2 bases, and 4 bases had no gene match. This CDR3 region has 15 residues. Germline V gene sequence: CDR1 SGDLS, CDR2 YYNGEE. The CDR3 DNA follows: TGTGCCAGCAGCGTGGCTAGCGGGACGACAGATACGCAGTATTTT. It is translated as CASSVASGTTDTQYF.

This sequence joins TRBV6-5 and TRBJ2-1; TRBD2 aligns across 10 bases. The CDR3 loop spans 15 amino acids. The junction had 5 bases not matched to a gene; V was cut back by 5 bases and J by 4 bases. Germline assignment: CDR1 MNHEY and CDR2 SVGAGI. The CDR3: CASSRTSGAYNEQFF. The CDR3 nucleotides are TGTGCCAGCAGTAGGACTAGCGGTGCTTACAATGAGCAGTTCTTC.

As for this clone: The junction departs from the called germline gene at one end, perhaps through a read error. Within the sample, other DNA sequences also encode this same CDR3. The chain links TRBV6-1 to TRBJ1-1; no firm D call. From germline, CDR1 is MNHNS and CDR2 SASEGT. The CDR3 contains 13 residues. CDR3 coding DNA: TGTGCCAGCAGAGAAGTTATGAACACTGAAGCTTTCTTT. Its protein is CASREVMNTEAFF.

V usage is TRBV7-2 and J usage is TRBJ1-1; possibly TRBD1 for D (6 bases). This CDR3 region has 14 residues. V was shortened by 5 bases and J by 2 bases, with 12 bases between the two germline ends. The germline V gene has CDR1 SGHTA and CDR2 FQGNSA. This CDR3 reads CASSRWTENTEAFF. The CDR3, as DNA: TGTGCCAGCAGCCGTTGGACAGAAAACACTGAAGCTTTCTTT. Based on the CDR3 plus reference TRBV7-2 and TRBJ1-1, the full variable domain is GAGVSQSPSNKVTEKGKDVELRCDPISGHTALYWYRQSLGQGLEFLIYFQGNSAPDKSGLPSDRFSAERTGGSVSTLTIQRTQQEDSAVYLCASSRWTENTEAFFGQGTRLTVV.

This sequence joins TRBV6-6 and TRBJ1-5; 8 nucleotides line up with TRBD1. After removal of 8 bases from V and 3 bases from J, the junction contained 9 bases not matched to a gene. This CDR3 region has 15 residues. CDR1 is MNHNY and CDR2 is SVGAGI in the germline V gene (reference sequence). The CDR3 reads CASEEAGGVNQPQHF. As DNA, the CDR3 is TGTGCCAGCGAGGAGGCAGGGGGCGTCAATCAGCCCCAGCATTTT.

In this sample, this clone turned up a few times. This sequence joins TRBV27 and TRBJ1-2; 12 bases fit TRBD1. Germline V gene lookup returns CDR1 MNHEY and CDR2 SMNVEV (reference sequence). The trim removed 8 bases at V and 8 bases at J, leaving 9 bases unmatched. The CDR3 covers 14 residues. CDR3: CASARDRGLGGYTF. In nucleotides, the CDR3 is TGTGCCAGCGCCCGGGACAGGGGGCTCGGGGGCTACACCTTC.

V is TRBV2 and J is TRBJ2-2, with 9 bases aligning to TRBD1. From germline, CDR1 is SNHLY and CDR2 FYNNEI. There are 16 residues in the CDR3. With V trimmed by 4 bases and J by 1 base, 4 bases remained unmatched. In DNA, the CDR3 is TGTGCCAGCAGTGGATACAGGGGGCAGAACACCGGGGAGCTGTTTTTT. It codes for CASSGYRGQNTGELFF.

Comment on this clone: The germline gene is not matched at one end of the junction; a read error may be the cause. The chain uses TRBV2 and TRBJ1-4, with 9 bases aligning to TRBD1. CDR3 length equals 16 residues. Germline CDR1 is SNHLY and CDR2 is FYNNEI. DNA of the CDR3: TGTGCCAGCAATGAACAGGGGGCGGGAGCTAATGAAAAACTGTTTTTT. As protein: CASNEQGAGANEKLFF.

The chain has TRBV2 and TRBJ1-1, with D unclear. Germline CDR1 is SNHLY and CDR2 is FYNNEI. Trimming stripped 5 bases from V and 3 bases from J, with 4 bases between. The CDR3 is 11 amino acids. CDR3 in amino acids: CASSSYTEAFF. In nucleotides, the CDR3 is TGTGCCAGCAGTTCCTACACTGAAGCTTTCTTT. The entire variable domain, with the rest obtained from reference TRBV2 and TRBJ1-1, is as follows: EPEVTQTPSHQVTQMGQEVILRCVPISNHLYFYWYRQILGQKVEFLVSFYNNEISEKSEIFDDQFSVERPDGSNFTLKIRSTKLEDSAMYFCASSSYTEAFFGQGTRLTVV.

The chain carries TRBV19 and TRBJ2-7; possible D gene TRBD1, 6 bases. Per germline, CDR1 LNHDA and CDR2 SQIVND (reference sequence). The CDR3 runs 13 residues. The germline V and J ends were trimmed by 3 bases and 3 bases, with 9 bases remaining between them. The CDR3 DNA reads TGTGCCAGTAGTATTAACAGGGACTACGAGCAGTACTTC. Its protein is CASSINRDYEQYF.

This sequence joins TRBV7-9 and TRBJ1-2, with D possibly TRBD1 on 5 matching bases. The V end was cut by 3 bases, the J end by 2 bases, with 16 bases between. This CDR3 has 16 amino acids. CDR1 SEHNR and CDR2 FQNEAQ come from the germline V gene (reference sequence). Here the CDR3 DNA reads TGTGCCAGCAGCTTGATAGGTACAGGATCCAACTATGGCTACACCTTC. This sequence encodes CASSLIGTGSNYGYTF. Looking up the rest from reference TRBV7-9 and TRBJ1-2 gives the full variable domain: DTGVSQNPRHKITKRGQNVTFRCDPISEHNRLYWYRQTLGQGPEFLTYFQNEAQLEKSRLLSDRFSAERPKGSFSTLEIQRTEQGDSAMYLCASSLIGTGSNYGYTFGSGTRLTVV.

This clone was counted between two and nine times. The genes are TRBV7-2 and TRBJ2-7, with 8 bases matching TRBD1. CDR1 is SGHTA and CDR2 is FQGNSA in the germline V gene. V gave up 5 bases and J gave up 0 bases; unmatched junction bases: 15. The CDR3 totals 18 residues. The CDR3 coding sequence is TGTGCCAGCAGCGGTGTAAGCAGGGGGCCCTTTCGCTCCTACGAGCAGTACTTC. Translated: CASSGVSRGPFRSYEQYF.

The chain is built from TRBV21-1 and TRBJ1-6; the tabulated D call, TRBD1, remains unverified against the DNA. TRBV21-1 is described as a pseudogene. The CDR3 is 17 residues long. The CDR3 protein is CARDRDREVWYNSPLHF. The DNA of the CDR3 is TGTGCCAGAGACCGGGACAGGGAGGTGTGGTATAATTCACCCCTCCACTTT.

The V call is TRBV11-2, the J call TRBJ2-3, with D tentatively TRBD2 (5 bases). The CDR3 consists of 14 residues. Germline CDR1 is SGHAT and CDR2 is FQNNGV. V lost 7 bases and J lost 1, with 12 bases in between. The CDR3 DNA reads TGTGCCAGCACCCGCGGGTACGGCACAGATACGCAGTATTTT. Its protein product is CASTRGYGTDTQYF.

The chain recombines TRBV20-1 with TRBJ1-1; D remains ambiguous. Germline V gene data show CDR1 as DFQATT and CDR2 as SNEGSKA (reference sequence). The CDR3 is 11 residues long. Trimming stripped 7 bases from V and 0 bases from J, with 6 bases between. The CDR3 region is CSVPVNTEAFF. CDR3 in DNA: TGCAGTGTCCCAGTGAACACTGAAGCTTTCTTT.

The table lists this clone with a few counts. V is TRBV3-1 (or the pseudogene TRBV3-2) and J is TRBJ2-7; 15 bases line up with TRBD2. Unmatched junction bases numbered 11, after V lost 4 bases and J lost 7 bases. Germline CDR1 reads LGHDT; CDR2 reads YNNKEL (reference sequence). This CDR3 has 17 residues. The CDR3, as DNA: TGTGCCAGCAGCCTTGGACTAGCGGGGGGGCGGTTGGGAGAGCAGTACTTC. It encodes CASSLGLAGGRLGEQYF.

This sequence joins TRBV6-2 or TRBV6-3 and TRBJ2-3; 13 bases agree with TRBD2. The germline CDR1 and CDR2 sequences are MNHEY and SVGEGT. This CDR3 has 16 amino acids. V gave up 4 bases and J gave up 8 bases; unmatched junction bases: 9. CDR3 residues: CASSSALAGGRGTQYF. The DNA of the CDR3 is TGTGCCAGCAGTTCCGCACTAGCGGGGGGGCGGGGTACGCAGTATTTT.

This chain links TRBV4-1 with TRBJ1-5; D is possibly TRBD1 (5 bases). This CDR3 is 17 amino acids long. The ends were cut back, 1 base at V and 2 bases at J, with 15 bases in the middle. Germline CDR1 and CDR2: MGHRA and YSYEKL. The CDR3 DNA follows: TGCGCCAGCAGCCAAGCGGTGGGGGGAACTGGCAATCAGCCCCAGCATTTT. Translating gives CASSQAVGGTGNQPQHF.

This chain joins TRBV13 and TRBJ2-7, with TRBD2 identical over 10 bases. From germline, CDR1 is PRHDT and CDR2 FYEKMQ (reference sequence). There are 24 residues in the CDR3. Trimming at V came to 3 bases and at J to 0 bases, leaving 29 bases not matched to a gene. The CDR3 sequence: CASSLIYSRQPGLAMRESSYEQYF. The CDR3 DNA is TGTGCCAGCAGCTTGATCTACTCTCGACAACCGGGACTAGCGATGAGAGAGAGCTCCTACGAGCAGTACTTC. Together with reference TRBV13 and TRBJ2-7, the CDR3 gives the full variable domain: AAGVIQSPRHLIKEKRETATLKCYPIPRHDTVYWYQQGPGQDPQFLISFYEKMQSDKGSIPDRFSAQQFSDYHSELNMSSLELGDSALYFCASSLIYSRQPGLAMRESSYEQYFGPGTRLTVT.

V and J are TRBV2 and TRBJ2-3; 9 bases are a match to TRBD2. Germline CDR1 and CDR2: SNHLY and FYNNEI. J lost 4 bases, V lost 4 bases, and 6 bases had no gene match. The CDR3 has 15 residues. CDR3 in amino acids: CASSGRAGGPDTQYF. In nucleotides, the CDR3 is TGTGCCAGCAGTGGTCGAGCGGGGGGCCCAGATACGCAGTATTTT.

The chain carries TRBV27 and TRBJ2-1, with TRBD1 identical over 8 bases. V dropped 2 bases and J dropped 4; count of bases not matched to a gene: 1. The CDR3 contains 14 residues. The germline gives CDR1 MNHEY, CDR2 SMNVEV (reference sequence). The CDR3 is CASSLDRGYNEQFF. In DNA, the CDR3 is TGTGCCAGCAGTTTAGACAGGGGTTACAATGAGCAGTTCTTC.

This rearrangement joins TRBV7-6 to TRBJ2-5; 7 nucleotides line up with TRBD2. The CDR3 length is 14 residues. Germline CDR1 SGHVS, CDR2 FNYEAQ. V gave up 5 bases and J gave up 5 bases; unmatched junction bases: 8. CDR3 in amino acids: CASSPTTSPETQYF. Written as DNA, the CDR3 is TGTGCCAGCAGCCCAACGACTAGCCCCGAGACCCAGTACTTC.

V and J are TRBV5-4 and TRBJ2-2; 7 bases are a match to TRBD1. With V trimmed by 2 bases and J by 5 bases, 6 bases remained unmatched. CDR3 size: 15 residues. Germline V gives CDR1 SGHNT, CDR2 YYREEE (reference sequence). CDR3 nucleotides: TGTGCCAGCAGCTTCGACAGGGCTTGGACCGGGGAGCTGTTTTTT. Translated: CASSFDRAWTGELFF.

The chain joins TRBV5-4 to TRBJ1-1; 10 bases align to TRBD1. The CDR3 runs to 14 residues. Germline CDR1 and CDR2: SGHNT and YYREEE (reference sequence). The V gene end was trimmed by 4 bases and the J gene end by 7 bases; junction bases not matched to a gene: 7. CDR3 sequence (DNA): TGTGCCAGCAGCCGGGGACAGGGGACAATTGAAGCTTTCTTT. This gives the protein CASSRGQGTIEAFF.

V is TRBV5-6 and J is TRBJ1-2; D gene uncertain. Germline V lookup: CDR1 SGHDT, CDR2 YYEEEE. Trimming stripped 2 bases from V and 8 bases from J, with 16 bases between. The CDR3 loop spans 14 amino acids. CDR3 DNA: TGTGCCAGCAGCTTCGGGCTCTCGGAGGGAGGCTACACCTTC. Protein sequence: CASSFGLSEGGYTF. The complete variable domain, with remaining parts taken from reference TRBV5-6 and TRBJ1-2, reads DAGVTQSPTHLIKTRGQQVTLRCSPKSGHDTVSWYQQALGQGPQFIFQYYEEEERQRGNFPDRFSGHQFPNYSSELNVNALLLGDSALYLCASSFGLSEGGYTFGSGTRLTVV.

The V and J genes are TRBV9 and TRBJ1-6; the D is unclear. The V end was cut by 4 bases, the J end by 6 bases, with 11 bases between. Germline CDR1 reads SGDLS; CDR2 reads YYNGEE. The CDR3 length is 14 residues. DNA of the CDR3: TGTGCCAGCAGCAGGCACACTAGTAATTCACCCCTCCACTTT. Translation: CASSRHTSNSPLHF.

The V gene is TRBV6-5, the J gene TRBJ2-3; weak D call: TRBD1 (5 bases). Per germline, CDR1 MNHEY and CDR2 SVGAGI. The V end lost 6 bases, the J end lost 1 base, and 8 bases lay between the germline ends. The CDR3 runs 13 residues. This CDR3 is CASRDTGTDTQYF. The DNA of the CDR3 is TGTGCCAGCAGGGACACCGGCACAGATACGCAGTATTTT.